This T cell receptor (beta chain) originates from a study of CD8+CD57+ T cells in acquired aplastic anemia. The overall study: Sorted CD4+ and CD8+ cells yielded around 3.3 ug of DNA on average. In CD4+ cells, healthy donors produced an average of roughly 11 million reads.

The CDR3 extends over 12 amino acids. Per the germline V gene, CDR1 is SNHLY and CDR2 is FYNNEI. V dropped 1 base and J dropped 7 bases, with 5 bases sitting between them. Investigators profiled TCR beta VDJ and CDR3 from genomic DNA template. TCRdb re-analysed the reads in MiXCR, keeping a single row per CDR3 protein. The table records 400,000 to 450,000 distinct CDR3 sequences, 55% to 75% of them present only once. Regarding this clonotype: Its matching antigen is unknown.

Study outcomes and limitations: Patients and controls were not found to differ significantly in CD8+ Simpson's diversity.

The sample comprised sorted CD4+, CD8+, or CD8+CD57+ T cells (not recorded which) from PBMCs. This sequence was found in a human donor in good health, serving as a control. The V and J genes are TRBV2 and TRBJ1-5, with TRBD1 as a possible D gene (5 bases). The CDR3 loop reads CASSEGGQPQHF. The CDR3 region has the DNA TGTGCCAGCAGTGAAGGGGGGCAGCCCCAGCATTTT.